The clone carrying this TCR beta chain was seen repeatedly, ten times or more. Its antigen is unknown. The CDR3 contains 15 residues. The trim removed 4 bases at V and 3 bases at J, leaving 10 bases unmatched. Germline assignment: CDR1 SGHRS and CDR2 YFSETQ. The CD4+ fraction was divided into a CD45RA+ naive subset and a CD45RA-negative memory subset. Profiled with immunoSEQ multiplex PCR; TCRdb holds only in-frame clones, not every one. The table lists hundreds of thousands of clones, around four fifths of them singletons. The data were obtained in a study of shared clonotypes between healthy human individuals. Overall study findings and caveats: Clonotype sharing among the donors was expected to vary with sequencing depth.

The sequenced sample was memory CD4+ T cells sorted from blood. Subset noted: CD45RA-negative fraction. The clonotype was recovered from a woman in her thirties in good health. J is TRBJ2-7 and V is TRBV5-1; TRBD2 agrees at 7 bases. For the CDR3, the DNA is TGCGCCAGCAGCCGAGATGCGGGAGAGCTCTACGAGCAGTACTTC. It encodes CASSRDAGELYEQYF.